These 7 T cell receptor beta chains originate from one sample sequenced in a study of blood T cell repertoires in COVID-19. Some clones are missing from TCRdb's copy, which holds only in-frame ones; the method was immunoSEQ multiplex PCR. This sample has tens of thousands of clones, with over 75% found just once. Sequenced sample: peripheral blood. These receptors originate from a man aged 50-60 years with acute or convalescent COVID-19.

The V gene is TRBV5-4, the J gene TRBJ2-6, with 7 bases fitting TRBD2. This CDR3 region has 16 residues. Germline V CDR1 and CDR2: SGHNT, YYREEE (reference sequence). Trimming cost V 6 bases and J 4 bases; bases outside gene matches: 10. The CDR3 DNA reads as TGTGCCAGCACCTCCGGGGGGAGGGCCGGGGCCAACGTCCTGACTTTC. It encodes CASTSGGRAGANVLTF.

The CDR3 loop reads CASSQSTGWGNTIYF. CDR3 DNA: TGTGCCAGCAGCCAATCGACAGGGTGGGGAAACACCATATATTTT. J is TRBJ1-3 and V is TRBV3-1 (or the pseudogene TRBV3-2), with 7 bases that match TRBD1. Germline CDR1 is LGHDT and CDR2 is YNNKEL (reference sequence). V lost 2 bases, J lost 4 bases, and 5 bases stayed unmatched. The CDR3 loop spans 15 amino acids.

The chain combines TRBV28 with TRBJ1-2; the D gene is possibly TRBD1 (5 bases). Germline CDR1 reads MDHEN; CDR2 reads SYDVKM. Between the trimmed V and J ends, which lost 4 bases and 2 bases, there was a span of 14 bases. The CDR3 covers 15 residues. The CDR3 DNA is TGTGCCAGCAGTTCGATGGACATCAGGAACTATGGCTACACCTTC. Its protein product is CASSSMDIRNYGYTF.

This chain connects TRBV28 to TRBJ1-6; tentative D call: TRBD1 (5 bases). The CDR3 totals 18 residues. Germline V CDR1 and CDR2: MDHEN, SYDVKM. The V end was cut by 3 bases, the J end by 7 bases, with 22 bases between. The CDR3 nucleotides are TGTGCCAGCAGTTTTAGAATGGGGAGGGGTGGATTGAATTCACCCCTCCACTTT. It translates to CASSFRMGRGGLNSPLHF.

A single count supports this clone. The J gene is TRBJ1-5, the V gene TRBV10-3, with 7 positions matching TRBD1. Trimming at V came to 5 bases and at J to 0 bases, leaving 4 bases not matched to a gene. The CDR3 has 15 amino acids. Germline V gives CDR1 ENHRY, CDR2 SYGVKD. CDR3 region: CAISRDRASNQPQHF. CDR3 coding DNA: TGTGCCATCAGTAGAGACAGGGCTAGCAATCAGCCCCAGCATTTT.

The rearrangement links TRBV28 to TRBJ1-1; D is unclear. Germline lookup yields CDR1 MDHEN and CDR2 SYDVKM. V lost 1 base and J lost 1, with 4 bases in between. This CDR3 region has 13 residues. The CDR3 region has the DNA TGTGCCAGCAGTTTATATCAGAACACTGAAGCTTTCTTT. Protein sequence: CASSLYQNTEAFF.

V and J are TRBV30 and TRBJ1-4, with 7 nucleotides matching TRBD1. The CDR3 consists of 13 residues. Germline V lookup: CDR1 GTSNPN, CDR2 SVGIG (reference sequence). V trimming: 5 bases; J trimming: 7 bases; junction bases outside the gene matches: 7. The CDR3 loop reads CAWEDRAGEKLFF. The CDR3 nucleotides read TGTGCCTGGGAAGACAGGGCGGGTGAAAAACTGTTTTTT.